A single sample is the source of the 20 T cell receptor beta chains below, sequenced in a study of CD8+ T cells in alopecia areata. This sample's treatment: oral pan-JAK inhibitor, 5-10 mg twice daily. RNA, once extracted, was reverse transcribed into cDNA for use as the sequencing template. TCRdb keeps only in-frame clones here, not all; method: immunoSEQ multiplex PCR. The data contain about 210,000 clones, more than 45% of them singletons. Specimen: CD4+ T cells sorted from blood, collected at week 4, from a patient treated with tofacitinib. These TCRs come from a human donor with alopecia areata.

The chain links TRBV6-1 to TRBJ2-5, with D unclear. The germline V gene has CDR1 MNHNS and CDR2 SASEGT. The CDR3 spans 12 residues. The V gene lost 7 bases and the J gene lost 4 bases, with 10 bases spanning the gap. CDR3: CASTQSRETQYF. The CDR3 DNA reads as TGTGCCAGCACCCAGTCTAGAGAGACCCAGTACTTC.

The table lists this clone with a few counts. The chain combines TRBV6-1 with TRBJ1-1; TRBD1 aligns across 8 bases. Trimming at V came to 8 bases and at J to 7 bases, leaving 6 bases not matched to a gene. The CDR3 runs 12 residues. CDR1 is MNHNS, CDR2 SASEGT, per germline. Here the CDR3 reads CASGGQGLEAFF. The DNA for the CDR3 is TGTGCCAGCGGTGGACAGGGCCTTGAAGCTTTCTTT.

V and J are TRBV2 and TRBJ1-5, with TRBD1 as a possible D gene (5 bases). This CDR3 contains 13 residues. The V and J ends lost 6 bases and 3 bases respectively, with 9 bases between them. The germline V gene encodes CDR1 SNHLY and CDR2 FYNNEI. The CDR3 here is CASRGTVNQPQHF. The CDR3 DNA follows: TGTGCCAGCAGGGGGACGGTCAATCAGCCCCAGCATTTT.

This clone was counted between two and nine times. The J gene is TRBJ2-1, the V gene TRBV30, with TRBD1 matching 7 bases. Germline lookup yields CDR1 GTSNPN and CDR2 SVGIG (reference sequence). The CDR3 is 12 residues long. The J segment lost 7 bases and the V segment lost 2 bases, leaving 2 bases of the junction unmatched. The CDR3 sequence: CAWSSQGNEQFF. CDR3 coding DNA: TGTGCCTGGAGTTCACAGGGGAATGAGCAGTTCTTC.

The V gene is TRBV2, the J gene TRBJ2-4; tentatively, D is TRBD1 or TRBD2 (5 bases each). The CDR3 covers 11 residues. Germline lookup yields CDR1 SNHLY and CDR2 FYNNEI. V lost 2 bases and J lost 15, with 11 bases in between. CDR3 in amino acids: CASSEYGGVYF. The CDR3 nucleotides read TGTGCCAGCAGTGAATATGGGGGTGTGTACTTC.

The J gene is TRBJ2-5, the V gene TRBV7-8, with TRBD1 identical over 7 bases. The CDR3 loop spans 15 amino acids. Per germline, CDR1 SGHVS and CDR2 FQNEAQ. Unmatched junction bases numbered 10, after V lost 2 bases and J lost 7 bases. In nucleotides, the CDR3 is TGTGCCAGCAGCTTACGGCAGGGGGTAGTCGGGACCCAGTACTTC. Protein product: CASSLRQGVVGTQYF.

Only one count was recorded for this clone. This chain connects TRBV5-1 to TRBJ2-3; 10 bases match TRBD2. Germline V gene data show CDR1 as SGHRS and CDR2 as YFSETQ. The V segment lost 5 bases and the J segment 1 base; nucleotides outside the gene matches: 1. The CDR3 is 14 amino acids. The CDR3 nucleotides are TGCGCCAGCAGGACTAGCGGGCGCACAGATACGCAGTATTTT. It specifies CASRTSGRTDTQYF.

V is TRBV30 and J is TRBJ1-6; D is unresolved. The CDR3 is 15 residues long. CDR1 and CDR2 (germline): GTSNPN, SVGIG (reference sequence). Trimming took off 5 bases at V and 3 bases at J, with 14 bases between the two ends. For the CDR3, the DNA is TGTGCCTGGGGATCACACGGCGTCTATAATTCACCCCTCCACTTT. It yields the protein CAWGSHGVYNSPLHF.

V usage is TRBV7-2 and J usage is TRBJ2-4, with TRBD1 identical over 7 bases. Germline CDR1 is SGHTA and CDR2 is FQGNSA. J gave up 0 bases and V 1 base, and 6 bases lay outside the gene matches. The CDR3 sequence is 17 residues long. CDR3: CASSLVQGVVAKNIQYF. CDR3 in DNA: TGTGCCAGCAGCTTAGTTCAGGGGGTGGTAGCCAAAAACATTCAGTACTTC.

The chain recombines TRBV29-1 with TRBJ2-3; no reliable D call. This CDR3 contains 14 residues. The V gene lost 8 bases and the J gene lost 0 bases, with 15 bases spanning the gap. Germline CDR1 reads SQVTM; CDR2 reads ANQGSEA. The CDR3 bases are TGCAGCATAAGGAAGAAACAAAGCACAGATACGCAGTATTTT. Encoded protein: CSIRKKQSTDTQYF.

V and J are TRBV29-1 and TRBJ2-2; the D gene is possibly TRBD1 (6 bases). Looked up from germline, CDR1 is SQVTM and CDR2 is ANQGSEA. V gave up 2 bases and J gave up 4 bases, with 14 bases separating them. The CDR3 covers 15 residues. CDR3 coding DNA: TGCAGCGTTGAAAAGGGAACAGGGAGCACCGGGGAGCTGTTTTTT. This codes for CSVEKGTGSTGELFF.

This clone was detected once. The chain combines TRBV7-9 with TRBJ1-5, with a tentative D call TRBD1 (5 bases). CDR1 and CDR2 (germline): SEHNR, FQNEAQ (reference sequence). V lost 5 bases and J lost 7, with 12 bases in between. The CDR3 extends over 13 amino acids. The CDR3 coding sequence is TGTGCCAGCAGCCACGAGGGGTTCCAGCCCCAGCATTTT. This gives the protein CASSHEGFQPQHF.

This clone was seen a few times. The genes are TRBV13 and TRBJ1-4; possibly TRBD1 for D (5 bases). The V gene lost 5 bases and the J gene lost 11 bases, with 12 bases spanning the gap. The CDR3 is 12 amino acids. CDR1 is PRHDT and CDR2 is FYEKMQ in the germline V gene (reference sequence). The CDR3 DNA reads TGTGCCAGCAGCCGTCAGCGGGGGAAACTGTTTTTT. Translated, it gives CASSRQRGKLFF.

There are a few counts of this clone. The chain is built from TRBV5-4 and TRBJ2-2, with D unclear. The V end was cut by 3 bases, the J end by 4 bases, with 7 bases between. The CDR3 contains 13 residues. CDR1 SGHNT and CDR2 YYREEE come from the germline V gene (reference sequence). The CDR3 DNA reads TGTGCCAGCAGCTCTGACGGCACCGGGGAGCTGTTTTTT. It yields the protein CASSSDGTGELFF.

V is TRBV5-1 and J is TRBJ2-7; D is undetermined. The V gene lost 0 bases and the J gene lost 2 bases, with 12 bases spanning the gap. The germline V gene encodes CDR1 SGHRS and CDR2 YFSETQ. This CDR3 comprises 15 residues. The CDR3 is CASSLEGRSTYEQYF. In nucleotides, the CDR3 is TGCGCCAGCAGCTTGGAAGGACGGAGCACCTACGAGCAGTACTTC. The full variable domain, its missing parts supplied by reference TRBV5-1 and TRBJ2-7, is KAGVTQTPRYLIKTRGQQVTLSCSPISGHRSVSWYQQTPGQGLQFLFEYFSETQRNKGNFPGRFSGRQFSNSRSEMNVSTLELGDSALYLCASSLEGRSTYEQYFGPGTRLTVT.

The J gene is TRBJ2-5, the V gene TRBV7-6; D is unclear. Germline CDR1 is SGHVS and CDR2 is FNYEAQ. There are 14 residues in the CDR3. The V and J ends lost 1 base and 1 base respectively, with 7 bases between them. CDR3 sequence: CASSLDFSQETQYF. CDR3 coding DNA: TGTGCCAGCAGCTTAGATTTCAGCCAAGAGACCCAGTACTTC.

The gene calls are TRBV29-1 and TRBJ2-7; 7 bases fit TRBD1. The CDR3 sequence is 14 residues long. The ends lost 7 bases at V and 3 bases at J; junction bases unmatched: 12. Germline CDR1 and CDR2: SQVTM and ANQGSEA. Here the CDR3 DNA reads TGCAGCGCAGAAGGGGGCGACCCCTACTACGAGCAGTACTTC. Amino acid sequence: CSAEGGDPYYEQYF.

In its sample, this clone was seen once. The gene calls are TRBV25-1 and TRBJ2-5; perhaps D is TRBD1 or TRBD2 (7 bases each). CDR1 is MGHDK and CDR2 is SYGVNS in the germline V gene. CDR3 length: 15 residues. V gave up 6 bases and J gave up 1 base, with 15 bases separating them. This CDR3 is CASRGGTATQETQYF. The CDR3 DNA is TGTGCCAGCAGGGGGGGGACAGCCACCCAAGAGACCCAGTACTTC.

The J gene is TRBJ2-1, the V gene TRBV4-3, with D hard to call. The V gene's germline CDR1 is LGHNA and CDR2 YSLEER. The CDR3 has 16 amino acids. Trimming pared 0 bases from V and 3 bases from J, leaving 12 bases between. CDR3 amino acids: CASSQEGRQLYNEQFF. The CDR3 region has the DNA TGCGCCAGCAGCCAAGAGGGCAGGCAACTCTACAATGAGCAGTTCTTC.

A remark on this clone: Other DNA sequences from this sample encode an identical CDR3 as well. This rearrangement joins TRBV7-2 to TRBJ2-1; 7 bases match TRBD2. CDR3 size: 15 residues. CDR1 SGHTA and CDR2 FQGNSA come from the germline V gene. V was clipped by 5 bases and J by 3 bases; unmatched bases: 7. CDR3 protein: CASSDRLAGYNEQFF. The CDR3 DNA reads TGTGCCAGCAGCGATCGACTAGCCGGCTACAATGAGCAGTTCTTC.